A single sample is the source of the 29 T cell receptor beta chains below, sequenced in a study of shared clonotypes between healthy human individuals. TCRdb's copy holds only in-frame clones and misses some; the assay was immunoSEQ multiplex PCR. The table lists roughly 490,000 clones, about 79% of them singletons. The sample consisted of PBMCs. The source is a woman aged 40 to 49 in good health. Some clones in this sample may be carry-over from other donors' samples.

Comments on this clone: A single base separates this from a much larger clone, so it may be a read error. The genes are TRBV5-4 and TRBJ1-1; D gene unclear. The CDR3 totals 13 residues. V was clipped by 0 bases and J by 0 bases, with 3 bases between them. Germline V gene sequence: CDR1 SGHNT, CDR2 YYREEE (reference sequence). The CDR3 here is CASSLVMNTEAFF. In nucleotides, the CDR3 is TGTGCCAGCAGCTTGGTTATGAACACTGAAGCTTTCTTT.

This clone was picked up one time. The V gene is TRBV10-3, the J gene TRBJ2-7; D might be TRBD1 (6 bases). Trimming pared 3 bases from V and 3 bases from J, leaving 12 bases between. In germline, CDR1 is ENHRY, CDR2 SYGVKD. The CDR3 extends over 14 amino acids. The CDR3 spells CAISEGQLFYEQYF. As DNA, the CDR3 is TGTGCCATCAGTGAAGGACAGCTTTTCTACGAGCAGTACTTC.

Details on this clone: The sample contains more than one DNA sequence encoding this CDR3. As DNA, the CDR3 is TGTGCCAGCTCACCGAGTAGTTCAGGTATCTCCTACGAGCAGTACTTC. Protein: CASSPSSSGISYEQYF. This chain joins TRBV18 and TRBJ2-7; D is unclear. V was pared by 3 bases and J by 0 bases, with 15 bases between. The V gene's germline CDR1 is KGHSH and CDR2 LQKENI. The CDR3 has 16 residues.

The rearrangement uses TRBV5-1 and TRBJ2-7; 8 positions agree with TRBD2. The V gene's germline CDR1 is SGHRS and CDR2 YFSETQ. V lost 4 bases, J lost 2 bases, and 8 bases stayed unmatched. The CDR3 totals 15 residues. CDR3 region: CASSPRGGTTYEQYF. DNA of the CDR3: TGCGCCAGCAGCCCCCGGGGGGGAACCACCTACGAGCAGTACTTC. Drawing the rest from reference TRBV5-1 and TRBJ2-7, the complete variable domain is KAGVTQTPRYLIKTRGQQVTLSCSPISGHRSVSWYQQTPGQGLQFLFEYFSETQRNKGNFPGRFSGRQFSNSRSEMNVSTLELGDSALYLCASSPRGGTTYEQYFGPGTRLTVT.

This clone was seen once. The chain is built from TRBV28 and TRBJ2-1; 9 bases are a match to TRBD1. Germline CDR1 and CDR2: MDHEN and SYDVKM. This CDR3 has 15 residues. After removal of 6 bases from V and 5 bases from J, the junction contained 8 bases not matched to a gene. The DNA of the CDR3 is TGTGCCAGCAGCCGGGACAGGGAAGTGGACAATGAGCAGTTCTTC. This encodes CASSRDREVDNEQFF.

V is TRBV5-4 and J is TRBJ2-3, with 7 bases lining up with TRBD2. Germline values: CDR1 SGHNT, CDR2 YYREEE (reference sequence). The CDR3 is 16 amino acids. V dropped 0 bases and J dropped 2; count of bases not matched to a gene: 6. The CDR3 loop is CASSLVGLVATDTQYF. The CDR3 region has the DNA TGTGCCAGCAGCTTGGTCGGACTAGTGGCCACAGATACGCAGTATTTT.

Comments on this clone: This sample includes further DNA sequences coding for the same CDR3. This chain joins TRBV7-9 and TRBJ2-7; D call uncertain. V was shortened by 4 bases and J by 4 bases, with 8 bases between the two germline ends. Germline loops: CDR1 SEHNR, CDR2 FQNEAQ (reference sequence). The CDR3 sequence is 12 residues long. The CDR3 sequence: CASSSLLYEQYF. CDR3 in DNA: TGTGCCAGCAGCTCCCTGTTGTACGAGCAGTACTTC.

About this clone: A much bigger clone sits one base away, suggesting this may be a read error. The chain carries TRBV30 and TRBJ1-5; D is uncertain. Trimming took 2 bases from V and 4 from J, leaving 9 bases between them. This CDR3 spans 13 amino acids. Germline CDR1 is GTSNPN and CDR2 is SVGIG (reference sequence). CDR3 region: CAWSFGENQPQHF. CDR3 in DNA: TGTGCCTGGAGTTTCGGGGAAAATCAGCCCCAGCATTTT.

The V gene is TRBV7-9, the J gene TRBJ1-3; perhaps TRBD1 as D (5 bases). The CDR3 length is 14 residues. In germline, CDR1 is SEHNR, CDR2 FQNEAQ (reference sequence). Trimming removed 5 bases at V and 6 bases at J, with 14 bases between. The CDR3 region has the DNA TGTGCCAGCAGCCTAGGGGCAGAATTAAACACCATATATTTT. Translation: CASSLGAELNTIYF.

The V call is TRBV7-8, the J call TRBJ2-2; D is unresolved. The V gene lost 0 bases and the J gene lost 7 bases, with 12 bases spanning the gap. The CDR3 length is 15 residues. In germline, CDR1 is SGHVS, CDR2 FQNEAQ. CDR3 protein: CASSLAQYSSGELFF. Here the CDR3 DNA reads TGTGCCAGCAGCTTAGCGCAGTATAGTAGCGGGGAGCTGTTTTTT.

V usage is TRBV7-8 and J usage is TRBJ2-3, with 8 bases aligning to TRBD1. CDR1 is SGHVS, CDR2 FQNEAQ, per germline. The CDR3 extends over 16 amino acids. V shed 5 bases, J shed 0 bases, and the junction held 7 bases outside the gene matches. CDR3 sequence reads: CASSTRTGPSTDTQYF. CDR3 coding DNA: TGTGCCAGCAGCACTCGGACAGGGCCTAGCACAGATACGCAGTATTTT.

The V gene is TRBV7-3, the J gene TRBJ2-6; 9 bases map to TRBD2. Germline V gene lookup returns CDR1 SGHTA and CDR2 FQGTGA. Trimming cost V 5 bases and J 2 bases; bases outside gene matches: 10. The CDR3 is made up of 18 amino acids. Written as DNA, the CDR3 is TGTGCCAGCAGCCCGGGGAGGACTAGCGTGACTGGGGCCAACGTCCTGACTTTC. It yields the protein CASSPGRTSVTGANVLTF. The full variable domain, completed using reference TRBV7-3 and TRBJ2-6, is GAGVSQTPSNKVTEKGKYVELRCDPISGHTALYWYRQSLGQGPEFLIYFQGTGAADDSGLPNDRFFAVRPEGSVSTLKIQRTERGDSAVYLCASSPGRTSVTGANVLTFGAGSRLTVL.

The J gene is TRBJ2-5, the V gene TRBV7-9, with 10 positions matching TRBD2. The CDR3 is 15 amino acids. CDR1 is SEHNR, CDR2 FQNEAQ, per germline (reference sequence). Unmatched junction bases numbered 9, after V lost 6 bases and J lost 5 bases. The CDR3 bases are TGTGCCAGCAGACCTGTCAGCGGGAGGGGCGAGACCCAGTACTTC. Its translation is CASRPVSGRGETQYF.

The chain is built from TRBV28 and TRBJ2-1, with unresolved D. From germline, CDR1 is MDHEN and CDR2 SYDVKM. Trimming removed 3 bases at V and 4 bases at J, with 10 bases between. The CDR3 contains 14 residues. CDR3 sequence (DNA): TGTGCCAGCAGTTTGATTCCCGGGTACAATGAGCAGTTCTTC. Translating it yields CASSLIPGYNEQFF.

This clone turned up a few times. The chain employs TRBV4-1 and TRBJ2-7; the D gene could be TRBD1 or TRBD2 (7 bases each). Germline CDR1 reads MGHRA; CDR2 reads YSYEKL. Trimming cost V 0 bases and J 5 bases, with 17 bases left between them. CDR3 length: 16 amino acids. CDR3 region: CASSQEEARGGDEQYF. In DNA, the CDR3 is TGCGCCAGCAGCCAAGAGGAGGCCAGGGGGGGGGACGAGCAGTACTTC.

CDR3 in DNA: TGTGCCACCCAGCCCGGGACTGCCGACTCCTACGAGCAGTACTTC. Encoded protein: CATQPGTADSYEQYF. This chain joins TRBV19 and TRBJ2-7, with D maybe TRBD2 (6 bases). CDR1 is LNHDA and CDR2 is SQIVND in the germline V gene (reference sequence). V lost 10 bases, J lost 0 bases, and 19 bases lay in between. This CDR3 contains 15 residues.

The table lists this clone with a few counts. The chain employs TRBV7-2 and TRBJ2-1; TRBD2 matches 13 bases. The CDR3 consists of 16 residues. Germline trimming cut 3 bases from V and 9 bases from J; bases unmatched to any gene: 8. Germline CDR1 is SGHTA and CDR2 is FQGNSA. The CDR3 DNA reads as TGTGCCAGCAGCTTGAGAACTAGCGGGAGGGCCATTGAGCAGTTCTTC. The encoded protein is CASSLRTSGRAIEQFF.

V is TRBV5-4 and J is TRBJ1-4; possibly TRBD1 for D (5 bases). This CDR3 comprises 15 residues. With 4 bases removed from V and 5 bases from J, the gap between germline ends came to 15 bases. The germline V gene has CDR1 SGHNT and CDR2 YYREEE (reference sequence). CDR3 residues: CASSDPSGGNEKLFF. Written as DNA, the CDR3 is TGTGCCAGCAGCGACCCCTCCGGGGGGAATGAAAAACTGTTTTTT.

This clone was observed at least ten times. Other DNA sequences from this sample encode an identical CDR3 as well. The rearrangement uses TRBV19 and TRBJ2-1, with 8 bases aligning to TRBD2. Germline values: CDR1 LNHDA, CDR2 SQIVND (reference sequence). The CDR3 has 15 residues. V shed 5 bases and J 2 bases; nucleotides not matched to a gene: 5. CDR3 nucleotide sequence: TGTGCCAGTAGTCTCGCGGGACTAGCCTACAATGAGCAGTTCTTC. Translation gives CASSLAGLAYNEQFF.

This rearrangement joins TRBV28 to TRBJ1-6, with D possibly being TRBD1 (6 bases). Trimming stripped 3 bases from V and 7 bases from J, with 10 bases between. Germline V gene sequence: CDR1 MDHEN, CDR2 SYDVKM. The CDR3 consists of 14 residues. CDR3 region: CASSFSGVNSPLHF. Written as DNA, the CDR3 is TGTGCCAGCAGTTTTTCAGGGGTAAATTCACCCCTCCACTTT. The entire variable domain, with the rest obtained from reference TRBV28 and TRBJ1-6, is as follows: DVKVTQSSRYLVKRTGEKVFLECVQDMDHENMFWYRQDPGLGLRLIYFSYDVKMKEKGDIPEGYSVSREKKERFSLILESASTNQTSMYLCASSFSGVNSPLHFGNGTRLTVT.

This clone was counted only a few times. The rearrangement joins TRBV27 to TRBJ2-2; no clear D. This CDR3 contains 15 residues. Germline values: CDR1 MNHEY, CDR2 SMNVEV (reference sequence). The germline V and J ends were trimmed by 0 bases and 6 bases, with 11 bases remaining between them. The CDR3 here is CASSLSVPESGELFF. Written as DNA, the CDR3 is TGTGCCAGCAGTTTATCAGTGCCGGAATCCGGGGAGCTGTTTTTT.

The genes are TRBV7-9 and TRBJ2-2; a possible D gene is TRBD1 (5 bases). Germline CDR1 SEHNR, CDR2 FQNEAQ (reference sequence). Trimming stripped 3 bases from V and 2 bases from J, with 13 bases between. This CDR3 comprises 16 residues. The CDR3 region has the DNA TGTGCCAGCAGCTTTCAACAGGATTATAACACCGGGGAGCTGTTTTTT. This sequence encodes CASSFQQDYNTGELFF.

The CDR3 loop is CASSPQGEMPDTQYF. CDR3 nucleotides: TGTGCCAGTAGTCCCCAGGGGGAGATGCCAGATACGCAGTATTTT. The chain joins TRBV19 to TRBJ2-3, with TRBD1 matching 7 bases. V lost 5 bases to trimming and J lost 4 bases; unmatched junction nucleotides: 9. Germline values: CDR1 LNHDA, CDR2 SQIVND (reference sequence). The CDR3 runs to 15 residues. Filled out from reference TRBV19 and TRBJ2-3, the complete variable domain reads DGGITQSPKYLFRKEGQNVTLSCEQNLNHDAMYWYRQDPGQGLRLIYYSQIVNDFQKGDIAEGYSVSREKKESFPLTVTSAQKNPTAFYLCASSPQGEMPDTQYFGPGTRLTVL.

The V gene is TRBV15, the J gene TRBJ2-3; no definite D call. The germline gives CDR1 LNHNV, CDR2 YYDKDF (reference sequence). This CDR3 has 15 amino acids. With 0 bases removed from V and 4 bases from J, the gap between germline ends came to 11 bases. CDR3 loop: CATSREHSLPDTQYF. DNA for the CDR3: TGTGCCACCAGCAGAGAACATTCCCTCCCAGATACGCAGTATTTT.

This chain joins TRBV2 and TRBJ1-5, with a tentative D call TRBD1 (5 bases). The CDR3 consists of 14 residues. V shed 8 bases and J shed 3 bases, with 14 bases lying between them. CDR1 and CDR2 from the germline V gene are SNHLY and FYNNEI. This CDR3 reads CASSRDGVNQPQHF. The CDR3 DNA reads TGTGCCAGCTCTAGGGACGGAGTCAATCAGCCCCAGCATTTT.

This clone came up once. The chain couples TRBV28 to TRBJ2-7; 8 bases align to TRBD2. Germline V gene lookup returns CDR1 MDHEN and CDR2 SYDVKM. V shed 10 bases, J shed 2 bases, and the junction held 19 bases outside the gene matches. This CDR3 contains 17 residues. The CDR3, as DNA: TGTGCCAACACCAACTCCGGGGGGGGCGGCCTTACCTACGAGCAGTACTTC. Its translation: CANTNSGGGGLTYEQYF.

V is TRBV4-2 and J is TRBJ2-1; TRBD2 aligns across 11 bases. Unmatched junction bases numbered 5, after V lost 4 bases and J lost 6 bases. CDR3 size: 15 residues. Germline CDR1 reads LGHNA; CDR2 reads YNFKEQ. The CDR3 sequence: CASSPGTSGINEQFF. CDR3 in DNA: TGTGCCAGCAGCCCAGGGACTAGCGGAATCAATGAGCAGTTCTTC.

In DNA, the CDR3 is TGTGCCAGCAGTACCGTACAGGGACAAGAGACCCAGTACTTC. Translated: CASSTVQGQETQYF. The rearrangement uses TRBV6-1 and TRBJ2-5; the D gene is possibly TRBD1 (6 bases). This CDR3 has 14 residues. Germline loops: CDR1 MNHNS, CDR2 SASEGT. Deletions cut 5 bases from V and 2 bases from J, with 12 bases between.

This chain uses TRBV2 with TRBJ1-4, with D possibly being TRBD1 (5 bases). The CDR3 loop spans 13 amino acids. V lost 4 bases and J lost 10, with 13 bases in between. From germline, CDR1 is SNHLY and CDR2 FYNNEI. The CDR3 is CASSAQLGGKLFF. Here the CDR3 DNA reads TGTGCCAGCAGTGCCCAGCTGGGGGGAAAACTGTTTTTT.